The next 15 T cell receptor beta chains were all read from a single sample in a study of blood T cell repertoires in COVID-19. Sequencing was performed with immunoSEQ multiplex PCR; in TCRdb, only in-frame clones are kept and a portion is missing. There are fewer than 90,000 clones in the sample; 75% to 85% occur only once, and 19% lies in the top ten. What was sequenced was peripheral blood. All receptors derive from an elderly woman with acute or convalescent COVID-19.

This chain links TRBV6-5 with TRBJ1-3; 9 nucleotides agree with TRBD1. The CDR3 totals 15 residues. Germline-derived CDR1 and CDR2 are MNHEY and SVGAGI. Germline trimming cut 6 bases from V and 6 bases from J; bases unmatched to any gene: 9. The CDR3: CASSPLGQGLNTIYF. The DNA for the CDR3 is TGTGCCAGCAGCCCCCTCGGACAGGGGTTAAACACCATATATTTT.

The genes are TRBV27 and TRBJ1-2; 8 bases agree with TRBD1. Germline assignment: CDR1 MNHEY and CDR2 SMNVEV (reference sequence). There are 14 residues in the CDR3. Trimming cost V 5 bases and J 4 bases; bases outside gene matches: 6. CDR3 sequence: CASSINDRGYGYTF. In DNA, the CDR3 is TGTGCCAGCAGTATTAACGACAGGGGCTATGGCTACACCTTC.

The J gene is TRBJ2-3, the V gene TRBV24-1, with TRBD2 matching 8 bases. Trimming cost V 5 bases and J 1 base; bases outside gene matches: 7. The CDR3 is made up of 16 amino acids. Looked up from germline, CDR1 is KGHDR and CDR2 is SFDVKD. The CDR3 is CATSAGGRVGTDTQYF. The CDR3 DNA sequence: TGTGCCACCAGTGCGGGGGGGAGGGTCGGCACAGATACGCAGTATTTT.

This rearrangement joins TRBV6-5 to TRBJ1-6; possibly TRBD1 for D (6 bases). Per the germline V gene, CDR1 is MNHEY and CDR2 is SVGAGI. This CDR3 is 15 amino acids long. V lost 0 bases to trimming and J lost 8 bases, with 11 bases between them. The CDR3 here is CASSYSNRVHSPLHF. As DNA, the CDR3 is TGTGCCAGCAGTTACTCTAACAGGGTACATTCACCCCTCCACTTT.

The chain recombines TRBV3-1 (or the pseudogene TRBV3-2) with TRBJ2-3, with 9 nucleotides matching TRBD2. The ends lost 4 bases at V and 4 bases at J; junction bases unmatched: 9. The germline V gene encodes CDR1 LGHDT and CDR2 YNNKEL (reference sequence). The CDR3 totals 16 residues. The CDR3 DNA is TGTGCCAGCAGCCCTTGGAGAGCGGGAGGTTCAGATACGCAGTATTTT. This translates into CASSPWRAGGSDTQYF.

The CDR3 region has the DNA TGTGCCAGCAGCTTACGGGGGGGCGGGAGCACAGATACGCAGTATTTT. Amino acid sequence: CASSLRGGGSTDTQYF. The chain links TRBV7-9 to TRBJ2-3; 8 bases line up with TRBD2. V trimming: 2 bases; J trimming: 0 bases; junction bases outside the gene matches: 4. Per the germline V gene, CDR1 is SEHNR and CDR2 is FQNEAQ (reference sequence). This CDR3 has 16 amino acids.

This chain uses TRBV19 with TRBJ1-2; 9 nucleotides agree with TRBD1. Trimming removed 7 bases from V and 6 bases from J; junction bases left unmatched: 9. Looked up from germline, CDR1 is LNHDA and CDR2 is SQIVND (reference sequence). CDR3 length equals 14 residues. Here the CDR3 DNA reads TGTGCCAGTACGGTAACAGGGGGCAAGGATGGCTACACCTTC. Translation gives CASTVTGGKDGYTF.

The chain has TRBV9 and TRBJ1-1; 7 bases agree with TRBD1. The CDR3 spans 14 residues. Trimming took 3 bases from V and 4 from J; bases not matched to a gene: 6. Germline assignment: CDR1 SGDLS and CDR2 YYNGEE. Here the CDR3 reads CASSAQGWSTEAFF. The CDR3 DNA is TGTGCCAGCAGCGCACAGGGGTGGAGCACTGAAGCTTTCTTT.

V usage is TRBV7-9 and J usage is TRBJ2-3; D remains unclear. From germline, CDR1 is SEHNR and CDR2 FQNEAQ (reference sequence). This CDR3 region has 15 residues. V lost 3 bases and J 0 bases, leaving 10 bases between the germline ends. The CDR3 spells CASSLGPLSTDTQYF. The CDR3 DNA follows: TGTGCCAGCAGCTTGGGCCCGCTTAGCACAGATACGCAGTATTTT.

The V and J genes are TRBV6-5 and TRBJ1-2; perhaps TRBD1 as D (6 bases). V lost 4 bases and J 7 bases, leaving 13 bases between the germline ends. There are 13 residues in the CDR3. Germline V CDR1 and CDR2: MNHEY, SVGAGI. This chain's CDR3 is CASSSYGGLGYTF. In nucleotides, the CDR3 is TGTGCCAGCAGTTCCTACGGGGGGCTTGGCTACACCTTC.

The V call is TRBV9, the J call TRBJ2-7; tentatively, D is TRBD2 (5 bases). Germline loops: CDR1 SGDLS, CDR2 YYNGEE. Trimming left V 4 bases short and J 2 bases short, with 13 bases between. This CDR3 contains 14 residues. The CDR3 spells CASSPGLGTYEQYF. CDR3 bases: TGTGCCAGCAGCCCAGGACTGGGAACCTACGAGCAGTACTTC.

This chain connects TRBV9 to TRBJ2-1; D may be TRBD2 (5 bases). Germline CDR1 and CDR2: SGDLS and YYNGEE. This CDR3 is 15 amino acids long. Trimming removed 0 bases from V and 1 base from J, with 8 bases in between. This chain's CDR3 is CASSVDTGSYNEQFF. Written as DNA, the CDR3 is TGTGCCAGCAGCGTAGATACGGGATCCTACAATGAGCAGTTCTTC.

V is TRBV6-1 and J is TRBJ1-3, with D maybe TRBD1 (5 bases). CDR1 and CDR2 from the germline V gene are MNHNS and SASEGT. This CDR3 has 16 residues. The V and J ends lost 2 bases and 3 bases respectively, with 14 bases between them. The CDR3 nucleotides are TGTGCCAGCAGTGAATCTGAAGGGGCTGGTGGAAACACCATATATTTT. This codes for CASSESEGAGGNTIYF.

The V call is TRBV11-2, the J call TRBJ2-7; maybe TRBD1 (5 bases). The CDR3 length is 13 residues. The V end lost 1 base, the J end lost 7 bases, and 11 bases lay between the germline ends. In germline, CDR1 is SGHAT, CDR2 FQNNGV. CDR3 DNA: TGTGCCAGCAGCTTAGCAGGGATCGGGGAGCAGTACTTC. It translates to CASSLAGIGEQYF.

The J gene is TRBJ2-7, the V gene TRBV9, with TRBD2 matching 14 bases. The CDR3 length is 16 residues. Germline V gives CDR1 SGDLS, CDR2 YYNGEE. The V gene end was trimmed by 2 bases and the J gene end by 7 bases; junction bases not matched to a gene: 8. The CDR3 DNA sequence: TGTGCCAGCAGCGTCCCGGGACTAGCGGGAGCGGAGGAGCAGTACTTC. Translating gives CASSVPGLAGAEEQYF. The entire variable domain, with the rest obtained from reference TRBV9 and TRBJ2-7, is as follows: DSGVTQTPKHLITATGQRVTLRCSPRSGDLSVYWYQQSLDQGLQFLIQYYNGEERAKGNILERFSAQQFPDLHSELNLSSLELGDSALYFCASSVPGLAGAEEQYFGPGTRLTVT.